Described below is a single T cell receptor beta chain sequence and its context. Its specificity is unknown. These data originate in a study of cytomegalovirus exposure and HLA in healthy donors. The study's findings and limits: A highly shared variant cluster was judged a likely technical artifact.

The primer mix had 60 Vbeta and 13 Jbeta primers. The repertoire was sequenced with immunoSEQ multiplex PCR; TCRdb's copy has only in-frame clones and lacks some. The sample lists just over 95,000 clones, roughly 79% occurring once. This CDR3 comprises 12 residues. Germline V CDR1 and CDR2: SGHVS, FNYEAQ. Deletions cut 5 bases from V and 8 bases from J, with 10 bases between. The TCR originated in a middle-aged woman in good health and CMV-seronegative. The chain uses TRBV7-6 and TRBJ2-1; D gene ambiguous. Material for sequencing was PBMCs. The CDR3 loop reads CASSHSTDEQFF. The CDR3 nucleotides read TGTGCCAGCAGCCACAGTACTGATGAGCAGTTCTTC.